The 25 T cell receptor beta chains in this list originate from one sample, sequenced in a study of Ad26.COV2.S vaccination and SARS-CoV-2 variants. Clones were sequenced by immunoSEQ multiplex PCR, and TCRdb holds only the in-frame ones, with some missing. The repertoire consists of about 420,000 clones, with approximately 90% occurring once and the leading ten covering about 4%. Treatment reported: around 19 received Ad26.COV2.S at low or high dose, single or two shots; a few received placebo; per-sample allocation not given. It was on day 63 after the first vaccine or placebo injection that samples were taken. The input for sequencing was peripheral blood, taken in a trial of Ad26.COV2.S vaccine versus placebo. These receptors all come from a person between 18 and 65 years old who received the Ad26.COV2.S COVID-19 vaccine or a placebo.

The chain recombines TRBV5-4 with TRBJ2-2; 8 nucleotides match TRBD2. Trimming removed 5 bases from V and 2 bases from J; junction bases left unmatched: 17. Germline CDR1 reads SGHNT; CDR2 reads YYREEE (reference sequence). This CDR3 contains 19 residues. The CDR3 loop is CASRGSGGLPDPNTGELFF. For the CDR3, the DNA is TGTGCCAGCAGAGGAAGCGGGGGCCTTCCCGACCCAAACACCGGGGAGCTGTTTTTT.

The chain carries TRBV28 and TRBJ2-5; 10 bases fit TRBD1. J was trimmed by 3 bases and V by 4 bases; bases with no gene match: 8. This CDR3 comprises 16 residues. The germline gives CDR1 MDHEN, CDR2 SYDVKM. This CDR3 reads CASSSDTGTGEETQYF. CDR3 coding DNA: TGTGCCAGCAGTTCAGACACCGGGACAGGGGAAGAGACCCAGTACTTC.

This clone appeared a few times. The CDR3 reads CASSSQGGYEQYF. Here the CDR3 DNA reads TGTGCCAGCAGCTCCCAGGGGGGTTACGAGCAGTACTTC. V and J are TRBV7-9 and TRBJ2-7; a possible D gene is TRBD1 (7 bases). CDR1 is SEHNR, CDR2 FQNEAQ, per germline (reference sequence). There are 13 residues in the CDR3. V gave up 4 bases and J gave up 4 bases, with 11 bases separating them.

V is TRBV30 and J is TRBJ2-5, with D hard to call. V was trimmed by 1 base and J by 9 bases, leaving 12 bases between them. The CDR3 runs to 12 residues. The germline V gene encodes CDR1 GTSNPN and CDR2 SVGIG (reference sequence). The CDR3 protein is CAWSDRVPAQYF. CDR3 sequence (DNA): TGTGCCTGGAGTGATAGGGTCCCGGCCCAGTACTTC.

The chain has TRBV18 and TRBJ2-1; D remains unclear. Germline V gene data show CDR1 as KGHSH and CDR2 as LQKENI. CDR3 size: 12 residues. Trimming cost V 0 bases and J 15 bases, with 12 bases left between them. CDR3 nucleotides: TGTGCCAGCTCACCACCGTCAAGATCTCCGTTCTTC. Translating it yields CASSPPSRSPFF.

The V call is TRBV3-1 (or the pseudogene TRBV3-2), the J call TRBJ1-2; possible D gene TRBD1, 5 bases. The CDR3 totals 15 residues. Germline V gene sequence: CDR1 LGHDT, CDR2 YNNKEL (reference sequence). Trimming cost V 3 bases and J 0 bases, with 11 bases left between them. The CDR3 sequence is CASSQGRGSNYGYTF. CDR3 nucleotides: TGTGCCAGCAGCCAGGGGCGAGGATCTAACTATGGCTACACCTTC.

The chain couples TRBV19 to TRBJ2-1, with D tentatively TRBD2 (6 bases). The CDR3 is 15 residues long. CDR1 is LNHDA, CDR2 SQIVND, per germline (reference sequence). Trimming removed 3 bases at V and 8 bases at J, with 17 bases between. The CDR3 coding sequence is TGTGCCAGTAGTATTAGGAGGGAATTAATGGATGAGCAGTTCTTC. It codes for CASSIRRELMDEQFF.

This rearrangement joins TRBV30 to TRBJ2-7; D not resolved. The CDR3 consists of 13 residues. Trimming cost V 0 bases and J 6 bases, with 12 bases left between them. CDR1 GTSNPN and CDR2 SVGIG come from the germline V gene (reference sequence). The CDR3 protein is CAWSVKGVSEQYF. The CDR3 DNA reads TGTGCCTGGAGTGTTAAGGGTGTCTCCGAGCAGTACTTC.

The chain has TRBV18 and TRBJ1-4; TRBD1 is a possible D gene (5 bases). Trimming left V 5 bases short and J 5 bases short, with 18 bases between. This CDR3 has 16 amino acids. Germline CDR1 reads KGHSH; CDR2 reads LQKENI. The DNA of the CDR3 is TGTGCCAGCTCATATGAGACCGGGACCGGCAATGAAAAACTGTTTTTT. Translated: CASSYETGTGNEKLFF.

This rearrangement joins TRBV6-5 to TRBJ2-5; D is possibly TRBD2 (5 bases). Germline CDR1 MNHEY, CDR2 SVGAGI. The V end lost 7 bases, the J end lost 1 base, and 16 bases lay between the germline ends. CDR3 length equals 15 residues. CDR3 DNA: TGTGCCAGCACCTTTTCACGGGGATCCCAAGAGACCCAGTACTTC. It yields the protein CASTFSRGSQETQYF.

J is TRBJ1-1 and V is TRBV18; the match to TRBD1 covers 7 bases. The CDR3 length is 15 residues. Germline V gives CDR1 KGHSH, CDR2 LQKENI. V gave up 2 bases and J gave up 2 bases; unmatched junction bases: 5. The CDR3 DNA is TGTGCCAGCTCACCAATGGACAGGTTCAACACTGAAGCTTTCTTT. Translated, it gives CASSPMDRFNTEAFF. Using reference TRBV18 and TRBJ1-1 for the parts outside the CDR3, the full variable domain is NAGVMQNPRHLVRRRGQEARLRCSPMKGHSHVYWYRQLPEEGLKFMVYLQKENIIDESGMPKERFSAEFPKEGPSILRIQQVVRGDSAAYFCASSPMDRFNTEAFFGQGTRLTVV.

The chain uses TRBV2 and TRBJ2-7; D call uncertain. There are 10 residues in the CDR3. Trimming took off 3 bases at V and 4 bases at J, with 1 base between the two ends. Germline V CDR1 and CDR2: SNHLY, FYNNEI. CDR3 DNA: TGTGCCAGCAGTGAGTACGAGCAGTACTTC. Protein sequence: CASSEYEQYF.

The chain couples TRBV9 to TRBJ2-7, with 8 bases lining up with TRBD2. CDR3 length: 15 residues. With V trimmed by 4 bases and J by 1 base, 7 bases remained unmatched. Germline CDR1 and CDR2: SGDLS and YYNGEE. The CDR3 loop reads CASSPGGGQSYEQYF. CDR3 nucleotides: TGTGCCAGCAGCCCCGGGGGGGGGCAATCCTACGAGCAGTACTTC.

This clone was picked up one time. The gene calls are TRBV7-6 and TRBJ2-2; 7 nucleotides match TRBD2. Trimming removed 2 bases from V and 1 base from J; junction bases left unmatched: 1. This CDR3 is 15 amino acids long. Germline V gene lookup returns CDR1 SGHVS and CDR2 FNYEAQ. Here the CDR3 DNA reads TGTGCCAGCAGCTTACTAGCGGAGAACACCGGGGAGCTGTTTTTT. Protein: CASSLLAENTGELFF.

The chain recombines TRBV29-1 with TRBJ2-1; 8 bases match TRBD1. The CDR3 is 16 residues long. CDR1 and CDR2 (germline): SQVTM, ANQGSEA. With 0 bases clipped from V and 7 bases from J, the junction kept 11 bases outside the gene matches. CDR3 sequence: CSVEDPRQGAKNEQFF. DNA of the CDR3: TGCAGCGTTGAAGATCCGCGGCAGGGGGCTAAAAATGAGCAGTTCTTC.

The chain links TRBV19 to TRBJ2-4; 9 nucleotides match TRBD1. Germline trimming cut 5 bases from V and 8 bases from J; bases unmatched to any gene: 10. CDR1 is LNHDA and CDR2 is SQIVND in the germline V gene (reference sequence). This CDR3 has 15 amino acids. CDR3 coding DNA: TGTGCCAGTAGTGACTCGACAGGGGGTAATCACATTCAGTACTTC. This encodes CASSDSTGGNHIQYF. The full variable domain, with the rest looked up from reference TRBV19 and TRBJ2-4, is DGGITQSPKYLFRKEGQNVTLSCEQNLNHDAMYWYRQDPGQGLRLIYYSQIVNDFQKGDIAEGYSVSREKKESFPLTVTSAQKNPTAFYLCASSDSTGGNHIQYFGAGTRLSVL.

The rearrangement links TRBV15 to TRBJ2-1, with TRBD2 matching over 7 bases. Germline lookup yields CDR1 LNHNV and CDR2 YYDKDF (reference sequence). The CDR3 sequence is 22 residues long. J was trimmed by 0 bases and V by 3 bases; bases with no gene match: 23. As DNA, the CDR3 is TGTGCCACCAGCAGGGCCACCGCAGGGTCGGGTACTAGCGAGGACTCCTACAATGAGCAGTTCTTC. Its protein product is CATSRATAGSGTSEDSYNEQFF.

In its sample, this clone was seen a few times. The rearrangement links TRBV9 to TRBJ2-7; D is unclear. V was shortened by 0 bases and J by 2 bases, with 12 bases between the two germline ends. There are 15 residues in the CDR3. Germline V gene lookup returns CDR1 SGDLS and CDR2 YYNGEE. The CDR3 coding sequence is TGTGCCAGCAGCGTAGAGCCTGAGGTCGCCTACGAGCAGTACTTC. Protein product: CASSVEPEVAYEQYF.

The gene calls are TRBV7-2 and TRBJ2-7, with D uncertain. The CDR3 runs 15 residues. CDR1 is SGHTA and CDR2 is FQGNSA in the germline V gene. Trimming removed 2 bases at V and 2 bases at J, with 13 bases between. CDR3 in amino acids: CASSLPGSYAYEQYF. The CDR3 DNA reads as TGTGCCAGCAGCTTACCCGGGTCCTACGCCTACGAGCAGTACTTC.

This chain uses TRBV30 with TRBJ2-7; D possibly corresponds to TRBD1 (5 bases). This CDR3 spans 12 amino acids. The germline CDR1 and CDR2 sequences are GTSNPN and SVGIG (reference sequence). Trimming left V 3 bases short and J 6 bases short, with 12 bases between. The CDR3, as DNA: TGTGCCTGGAGCAACCAGGGATCCGAGCAGTACTTC. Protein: CAWSNQGSEQYF.

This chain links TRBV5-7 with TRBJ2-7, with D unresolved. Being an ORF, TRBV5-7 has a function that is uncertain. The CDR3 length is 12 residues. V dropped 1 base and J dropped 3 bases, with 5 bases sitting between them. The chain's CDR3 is CASSLMDYEQYF. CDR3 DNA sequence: TGTGCCAGCAGCTTGATGGACTACGAGCAGTACTTC.

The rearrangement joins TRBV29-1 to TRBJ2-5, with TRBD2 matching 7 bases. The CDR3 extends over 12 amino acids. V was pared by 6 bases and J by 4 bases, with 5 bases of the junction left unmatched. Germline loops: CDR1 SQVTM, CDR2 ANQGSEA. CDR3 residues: CSVELAVETQYF. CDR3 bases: TGCAGCGTGGAGCTAGCGGTAGAGACCCAGTACTTC.

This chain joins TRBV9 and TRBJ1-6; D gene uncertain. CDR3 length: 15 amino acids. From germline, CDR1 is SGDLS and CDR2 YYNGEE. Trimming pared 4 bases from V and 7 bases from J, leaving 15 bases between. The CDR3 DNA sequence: TGTGCCAGCAGCTTGGCCAGCCGACGGAATTCACCCCTCCACTTT. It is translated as CASSLASRRNSPLHF. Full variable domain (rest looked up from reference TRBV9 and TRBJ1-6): DSGVTQTPKHLITATGQRVTLRCSPRSGDLSVYWYQQSLDQGLQFLIQYYNGEERAKGNILERFSAQQFPDLHSELNLSSLELGDSALYFCASSLASRRNSPLHFGNGTRLTVT.

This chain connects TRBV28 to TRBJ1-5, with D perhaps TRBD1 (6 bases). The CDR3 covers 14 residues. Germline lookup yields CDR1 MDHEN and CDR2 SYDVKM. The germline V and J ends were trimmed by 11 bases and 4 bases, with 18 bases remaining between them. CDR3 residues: CAGRSGGGNQPQHF. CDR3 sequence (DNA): TGTGCCGGCCGAAGTGGGGGCGGGAATCAGCCCCAGCATTTT.

CDR3 bases: TGTGCCATCAGCCGCCGGGACAGGCCCTACGAGCAGTACTTC. Translated, it gives CAISRRDRPYEQYF. The V and J genes are TRBV10-3 and TRBJ2-7; 8 bases align to TRBD1. This CDR3 contains 14 residues. The germline CDR1 and CDR2 sequences are ENHRY and SYGVKD. V was clipped by 6 bases and J by 2 bases; unmatched bases: 6.